The 20 T cell receptor beta chains in this list originate from one sample, sequenced in a study of T cells in Graves' hyperthyroidism and ophthalmopathy. Regions amplified from RNA transcripts were the TCR beta CDR3 regions. Primed by the HTBI set, a first-round RT-PCR was run on the TCR CDR3. MiXCR, applied by TCRdb to the multiplex PCR reads, yields one record per CDR3 protein. This sample has around 620,000 distinct CDR3 sequences, with around 46% found just once. The sequenced sample was peripheral blood or thyroid tissue (not recorded which). Receptors were obtained from an adult woman with Graves' disease, either hyperthyroidism or ophthalmopathy (not recorded which).

V usage is TRBV10-3 and J usage is TRBJ1-5; possibly TRBD1 for D (6 bases). CDR1 is ENHRY and CDR2 is SYGVKD in the germline V gene. V was cut by 4 bases and J by 7 bases, with 17 bases left in between. This CDR3 contains 15 residues. The CDR3 sequence: CAISAGVSGGQPQHF. As DNA, the CDR3 is TGTGCCATCAGTGCAGGGGTAAGCGGTGGACAGCCCCAGCATTTT.

The chain joins TRBV20-1 to TRBJ1-5, with D hard to call. In germline, CDR1 is DFQATT, CDR2 SNEGSKA (reference sequence). The CDR3 runs 13 residues. Trimming removed 3 bases from V and 3 bases from J, with 9 bases in between. CDR3 in amino acids: CSARGQYNQPQHF. The CDR3 DNA reads TGCAGTGCTAGGGGCCAGTACAATCAGCCCCAGCATTTT.

V and J are TRBV10-3 and TRBJ1-2, with 11 bases aligning to TRBD1. Unmatched junction bases numbered 7, after V lost 4 bases and J lost 3 bases. The CDR3 consists of 16 residues. The germline V gene encodes CDR1 ENHRY and CDR2 SYGVKD. This CDR3 is CAISGTGGSSDYGYTF. In DNA, the CDR3 is TGTGCCATCAGTGGGACAGGGGGCAGCTCTGACTATGGCTACACCTTC.

The rearrangement links TRBV7-9 to TRBJ2-7, with D perhaps TRBD1 (7 bases). From germline, CDR1 is SEHNR and CDR2 FQNEAQ (reference sequence). Deletions cut 6 bases from V and 2 bases from J, with 20 bases between. The CDR3 has 16 residues. CDR3 nucleotides: TGTGCCAGCAGTCCTACAGGGGATCGCGGGGCCTACGAGCAGTACTTC. This encodes CASSPTGDRGAYEQYF.

This clonotype was seen only once. J is TRBJ2-7 and V is TRBV2, with 7 positions matching TRBD1. The germline V gene has CDR1 SNHLY and CDR2 FYNNEI. The CDR3 loop spans 14 amino acids. With V trimmed by 8 bases and J by 3 bases, 10 bases remained unmatched. CDR3 protein: CASEDREGYYEQYF. The DNA of the CDR3 is TGTGCCAGCGAAGACAGGGAAGGCTACTACGAGCAGTACTTC.

The chain uses TRBV2 and TRBJ2-2; D is possibly TRBD1 (5 bases). Deletions cut 7 bases from V and 3 bases from J, with 15 bases between. The CDR3 is made up of 15 amino acids. Looked up from germline, CDR1 is SNHLY and CDR2 is FYNNEI. The CDR3 sequence: CASTYATADTGELFF. The CDR3, as DNA: TGTGCCAGCACTTACGCGACAGCAGACACCGGGGAGCTGTTTTTT. Based on the CDR3 plus reference TRBV2 and TRBJ2-2, the full variable domain is EPEVTQTPSHQVTQMGQEVILRCVPISNHLYFYWYRQILGQKVEFLVSFYNNEISEKSEIFDDQFSVERPDGSNFTLKIRSTKLEDSAMYFCASTYATADTGELFFGEGSRLTVL.

The sample holds many counts of this clonotype. The chain links TRBV11-2 to TRBJ2-7; TRBD2 matches 13 bases. Trimming took 3 bases from V and 5 from J; bases not matched to a gene: 13. The germline gives CDR1 SGHAT, CDR2 FQNNGV. The CDR3 covers 18 residues. The CDR3 region has the DNA TGTGCCAGCAGCTTCGGCCCTTTACTAGCGGGAGGGCACAACGAGCAGTACTTC. Its translation: CASSFGPLLAGGHNEQYF.

The V gene is TRBV7-6, the J gene TRBJ1-1; 7 bases match TRBD1. After removal of 5 bases from V and 0 bases from J, the junction contained 12 bases not matched to a gene. CDR3 length equals 17 residues. Per germline, CDR1 SGHVS and CDR2 FNYEAQ. DNA for the CDR3: TGTGCCAGCAGCGTTGAAATGGCCGGGACAGTGAACACTGAAGCTTTCTTT. This translates into CASSVEMAGTVNTEAFF.

This clonotype was found many times. The rearrangement uses TRBV4-1 and TRBJ1-1; D is unresolved. This CDR3 contains 15 residues. Per the germline V gene, CDR1 is MGHRA and CDR2 is YSYEKL. V dropped 4 bases and J dropped 7 bases, with 19 bases sitting between them. Written as DNA, the CDR3 is TGCGCCAGCAGCCTTTTTTTGGAGGCCCCGGGTGAAGCTTTCTTT. Protein sequence: CASSLFLEAPGEAFF.

Turning to this clonotype: This may come from a read error, since a much larger clone is one base off. The chain employs TRBV19 and TRBJ1-1; D gene unclear. V was clipped by 11 bases and J by 0 bases, with 19 bases between them. The CDR3 consists of 15 residues. Looked up from germline, CDR1 is LNHDA and CDR2 is SQIVND (reference sequence). In DNA form, the CDR3 reads TGTGCCGGTACCGACCCGTCCGTCATGAACACTGAAGCTTTCTTT. It translates to CAGTDPSVMNTEAFF.

V usage is TRBV7-2 and J usage is TRBJ2-7; the D is unclear. The CDR3 has 13 residues. The germline gives CDR1 SGHTA, CDR2 FQGNSA. V lost 6 bases to trimming and J lost 6 bases, with 15 bases between them. The CDR3 DNA reads as TGTGCCAGCAGTTACTCGACTGGGTCCGAGCAGTACTTC. Residues: CASSYSTGSEQYF.

This clonotype has a single count. This chain links TRBV5-1 with TRBJ1-6; D call uncertain. V shed 2 bases and J shed 5 bases, with 8 bases lying between them. Germline CDR1 reads SGHRS; CDR2 reads YFSETQ. There are 14 residues in the CDR3. CDR3 amino acids: CASSFSQHNSPLHF. As DNA, the CDR3 is TGCGCCAGCAGCTTCTCACAGCATAATTCACCCCTCCACTTT.

This clonotype was seen ten or more times. The chain employs TRBV20-1 and TRBJ2-5; D gene uncertain. Trimming took 6 bases from V and 2 from J, leaving 4 bases between them. This CDR3 has 10 residues. CDR1 and CDR2 (germline): DFQATT, SNEGSKA (reference sequence). The CDR3 region is CSAEQETQYF. The CDR3 DNA reads TGCAGTGCCGAACAAGAGACCCAGTACTTC.

The chain joins TRBV29-1 to TRBJ1-2; weak D call: TRBD1 (5 bases). The germline V and J ends were trimmed by 3 bases and 5 bases, with 13 bases remaining between them. This CDR3 is built from 13 residues. Germline values: CDR1 SQVTM, CDR2 ANQGSEA. CDR3: CSVDVGDLYGYTF. The CDR3 nucleotides are TGCAGCGTTGACGTAGGGGATCTTTATGGCTACACCTTC. The variable domain in full, with the rest retrieved from reference TRBV29-1 and TRBJ1-2, is SAVISQKPSRDICQRGTSLTIQCQVDSQVTMMFWYRQQPGQSLTLIATANQGSEATYESGFVIDKFPISRPNLTFSTLTVSNMSPEDSSIYLCSVDVGDLYGYTFGSGTRLTVV.

V is TRBV12-3 or TRBV12-4 and J is TRBJ2-2; unclear D gene. This CDR3 contains 15 residues. V was trimmed by 3 bases and J by 7 bases, leaving 15 bases between them. For the CDR3, the DNA is TGTGCCAGCAGTTTGATTTGGCTACGTGACGGGGAGCTGTTTTTT. Its protein product is CASSLIWLRDGELFF.

This clonotype was found a few times. The CDR3 region is CASSLSRVQETQYF. For the CDR3, the DNA is TGTGCCAGCAGCTTATCTAGAGTCCAAGAGACCCAGTACTTC. V usage is TRBV7-2 and J usage is TRBJ2-5; D is unclear. CDR1 and CDR2 (germline): SGHTA, FQGNSA. The V gene lost 2 bases and the J gene lost 1 base, with 8 bases spanning the gap. The length of the CDR3 is 14 residues.

The CDR3 DNA reads TGTGCCAGCAGCCAAGATTGGGCGGGCAGCCTCTATTTT. Translated: CASSQDWAGSLYF. The chain uses TRBV14 and TRBJ2-3, with a tentative D call TRBD2 (5 bases). CDR1 is SGHDN, CDR2 FVKESK, per germline. V lost 0 bases to trimming and J lost 15 bases, with 16 bases between them. This CDR3 region has 13 residues.

This clonotype was seen many times. The rearrangement uses TRBV3-1 and TRBJ2-5; D may be TRBD1 (6 bases). Germline V gene lookup returns CDR1 LGHDT and CDR2 YNNKEL (reference sequence). Trimming left V 2 bases short and J 3 bases short, with 16 bases between. This CDR3 is 16 amino acids long. CDR3 sequence (DNA): TGTGCCAGCAGCCAAAACCAAGCCGCAGGGGAAGAGACCCAGTACTTC. Its translation is CASSQNQAAGEETQYF.

This clonotype was observed at least ten times. This chain joins TRBV11-1 and TRBJ2-7; D ambiguous. The CDR3 is 13 amino acids. Between the trimmed V and J ends, which lost 0 bases and 5 bases, there was a span of 8 bases. Germline assignment: CDR1 SGHAT and CDR2 FQDESV (reference sequence). This CDR3 reads CASSLAGDDEQYF. The CDR3 DNA reads TGTGCCAGCAGCTTAGCAGGAGACGACGAGCAGTACTTC.

In regard to this clonotype: The junction and the germline gene differ at one end; a read error may be behind it. This chain links TRBV2 with TRBJ1-4; D remains ambiguous. The CDR3 runs to 14 residues. Germline V gives CDR1 SNHLY, CDR2 FYNNEI. The CDR3 is CASREGEGGVELFF. The CDR3 DNA reads TGTGCCAGCAGGGAAGGTGAGGGTGGGGTTGAACTGTTTTTT.